Described below is a single TCR beta chain sequence and its context. Profiling relied on immunoSEQ multiplex PCR, and the TCRdb table lists in-frame clones only, not all of them. The repertoire has a few hundred thousand clones, 80% to 90% of them found once; the top ten carry 4.2%. These data are taken from a study of blood T cell repertoires in COVID-19. Study at large: The United States, Italy and Spain supplied acute and convalescent COVID-19 samples. The analysed material was cDNA or gDNA that came from T cells, B-cell-depleted T cells, or PBMCs.

Trimming shortened V by 6 bases and J by 1 base, and 12 bases separated the two germline ends. CDR1 SQVTM and CDR2 ANQGSEA come from the germline V gene. The CDR3 loop spans 13 amino acids. This chain joins TRBV29-1 and TRBJ1-1, with TRBD1 as a possible D gene (6 bases). This clonotype originated in a man aged 60-69 years with acute or convalescent COVID-19. Sequencing was carried out using peripheral blood. The CDR3, as DNA: TGCAGCGTCCCCGGGACATCGAACACTGAAGCTTTCTTT. Translated, it gives CSVPGTSNTEAFF.